The 9 T cell receptor beta chains below come from one sample, sequenced in a study of blood T cell repertoires in COVID-19. Data came from immunoSEQ multiplex PCR; TCRdb stores just in-frame clones and leaves some out. The profile covers under 300,000 clones, with about 88% appearing a single time and 4% to 5% taken by the ten largest. The sequenced sample consisted of peripheral blood. The receptors here all came from a woman in her 40s who had recovered from COVID-19.

The chain has TRBV9 and TRBJ2-5; maybe TRBD1 (5 bases). Trimming stripped 0 bases from V and 5 bases from J, with 14 bases between. CDR3 length: 15 residues. CDR1 is SGDLS and CDR2 is YYNGEE in the germline V gene. CDR3 DNA: TGTGCCAGCAGCGTAGGACTTACGAACAGGGAGACCCAGTACTTC. It translates to CASSVGLTNRETQYF.

This clone has only one observation. The V gene is TRBV28, the J gene TRBJ2-2; 9 nucleotides line up with TRBD2. The CDR3 totals 13 residues. With 11 bases clipped from V and 2 bases from J, the junction kept 3 bases outside the gene matches. Germline lookup yields CDR1 MDHEN and CDR2 SYDVKM. CDR3 amino acids: CAGLAGNTGELFF. DNA for the CDR3: TGTGCCGGTCTAGCGGGAAACACCGGGGAGCTGTTTTTT.

This chain's CDR3 is CSSSCGTSLRREYEQYF. Here the CDR3 DNA reads TGCAGCTCCAGTTGCGGGACTAGCCTTCGCCGGGAATACGAGCAGTACTTC. This chain joins TRBV29-1 and TRBJ2-7; 9 bases align to TRBD2. CDR3 length: 17 residues. CDR1 and CDR2 (germline): SQVTM, ANQGSEA. V lost 8 bases, J lost 4 bases, and 21 bases stayed unmatched.

V gene TRBV24-1 combines with J gene TRBJ1-2; weak D call: TRBD1 (5 bases). The CDR3 contains 14 residues. Per the germline V gene, CDR1 is KGHDR and CDR2 is SFDVKD. V was trimmed by 2 bases and J by 4 bases, leaving 10 bases between them. CDR3 residues: CATSDYDSFYGYTF. Here the CDR3 DNA reads TGTGCCACCAGTGATTATGACAGCTTCTATGGCTACACCTTC.

The genes are TRBV30 and TRBJ1-3; unclear D gene. The CDR3 contains 11 residues. Trimming stripped 5 bases from V and 4 bases from J, with 6 bases between. Germline CDR1 and CDR2: GTSNPN and SVGIG (reference sequence). As DNA, the CDR3 is TGTGCCTGGGCGCAAGGAAACACCATATATTTT. Its translation is CAWAQGNTIYF.

This sequence joins TRBV7-2 and TRBJ1-5; D unclear. V lost 1 base and J 7 bases, leaving 8 bases between the germline ends. CDR1 SGHTA and CDR2 FQGNSA come from the germline V gene. The CDR3 has 13 residues. DNA of the CDR3: TGTGCCAGCAGCTTAGGCGGAAGCCAGCCCCAGCATTTT. Translation gives CASSLGGSQPQHF.

This sequence joins TRBV6-6 and TRBJ2-5; TRBD2 matches 10 bases. Trimming removed 3 bases from V and 7 bases from J; junction bases left unmatched: 8. There are 15 residues in the CDR3. Germline V lookup: CDR1 MNHNY, CDR2 SVGAGI (reference sequence). The CDR3 reads CASSYLAGDEGTQYF. The DNA of the CDR3 is TGTGCCAGCAGTTATCTAGCGGGGGACGAGGGGACCCAGTACTTC.

The chain combines TRBV5-1 with TRBJ1-2; D is possibly TRBD1 (6 bases). Trimming removed 8 bases from V and 6 bases from J, with 17 bases in between. Germline lookup yields CDR1 SGHRS and CDR2 YFSETQ. The CDR3 extends over 13 amino acids. DNA for the CDR3: TGCGCCAGTAAGAGTCCGGGACAAGATGGCTACACCTTC. It specifies CASKSPGQDGYTF.

This sequence joins TRBV19 and TRBJ2-5; perhaps TRBD1 as D (6 bases). Germline CDR1 is LNHDA and CDR2 is SQIVND (reference sequence). The V end was cut by 5 bases, the J end by 4 bases, with 11 bases between. The CDR3 length is 13 residues. The chain's CDR3 is CASSAQGGETQYF. Here the CDR3 DNA reads TGTGCCAGTAGTGCACAGGGTGGAGAGACCCAGTACTTC.